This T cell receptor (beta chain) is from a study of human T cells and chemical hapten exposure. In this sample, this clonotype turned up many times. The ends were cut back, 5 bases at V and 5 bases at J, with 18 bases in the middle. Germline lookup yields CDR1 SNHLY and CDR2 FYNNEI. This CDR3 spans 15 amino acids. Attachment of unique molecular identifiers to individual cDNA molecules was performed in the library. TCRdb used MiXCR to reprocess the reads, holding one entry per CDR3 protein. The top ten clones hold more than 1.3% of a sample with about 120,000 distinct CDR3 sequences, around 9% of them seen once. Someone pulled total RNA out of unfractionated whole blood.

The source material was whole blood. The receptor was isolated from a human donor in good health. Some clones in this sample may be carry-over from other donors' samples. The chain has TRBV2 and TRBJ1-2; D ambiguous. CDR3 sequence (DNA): TGTGCCAGCAGTCTTGCGGGAAGCGGGAGGTATGGCTACACCTTC. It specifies CASSLAGSGRYGYTF. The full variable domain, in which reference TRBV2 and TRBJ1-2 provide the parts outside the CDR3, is EPEVTQTPSHQVTQMGQEVILRCVPISNHLYFYWYRQILGQKVEFLVSFYNNEISEKSEIFDDQFSVERPDGSNFTLKIRSTKLEDSAMYFCASSLAGSGRYGYTFGSGTRLTVV.